The present T cell receptor beta chain was sequenced within a study of cytomegalovirus exposure and HLA in healthy donors. By share of the sample, this clone is medium-sized (0.01 to 0.1%). Both 60 Vbeta primers and 13 Jbeta primers went into the PCR. Repertoires were generated with immunoSEQ multiplex PCR, while TCRdb's copy carries only in-frame clones and drops some. The sample contains about 100,000 clones, around 80% of which appear only once. The CDR3 extends over 12 amino acids. V lost 6 bases, J lost 6 bases, and 8 bases lay in between. Germline lookup yields CDR1 SNHLY and CDR2 FYNNEI. This rearrangement joins TRBV2 to TRBJ2-2; possible D gene TRBD2, 5 bases. The sample consisted of PBMCs. This clonotype was sampled from a woman aged 40 to 55 in good health and CMV-seronegative. The chain's CDR3 is CASREGAGELFF. The DNA for the CDR3 is TGTGCCAGCAGAGAGGGAGCCGGGGAGCTGTTTTTT.